This T cell receptor beta chain was recovered during a study of T-cell memory formation after mild COVID-19. One entry per CDR3 protein results from TCRdb running MiXCR on the 5' RACE reads. The repertoire holds about 130,000 distinct CDR3 sequences, 5% to 6.5% seen once, with 2% to 2.5% in the top ten. The CDR3 extends over 16 amino acids. V gave up 0 bases and J gave up 3 bases; unmatched junction bases: 5. Germline-derived CDR1 and CDR2 are SEHNR and FQNEAQ (reference sequence). V gene TRBV7-9 combines with J gene TRBJ2-3, with 8 bases fitting TRBD2. This sequence was found in an adult woman who had mild COVID-19 (a few samples of this study predate the infection). Cell type and time point are not known. The sequencing input was PBMCs or a T cell subset sorted from them (not recorded which). CDR3 protein: CASSLAERGRTDTQYF. CDR3 coding DNA: TGTGCCAGCAGCTTAGCAGAGCGGGGGAGGACAGATACGCAGTATTTT.